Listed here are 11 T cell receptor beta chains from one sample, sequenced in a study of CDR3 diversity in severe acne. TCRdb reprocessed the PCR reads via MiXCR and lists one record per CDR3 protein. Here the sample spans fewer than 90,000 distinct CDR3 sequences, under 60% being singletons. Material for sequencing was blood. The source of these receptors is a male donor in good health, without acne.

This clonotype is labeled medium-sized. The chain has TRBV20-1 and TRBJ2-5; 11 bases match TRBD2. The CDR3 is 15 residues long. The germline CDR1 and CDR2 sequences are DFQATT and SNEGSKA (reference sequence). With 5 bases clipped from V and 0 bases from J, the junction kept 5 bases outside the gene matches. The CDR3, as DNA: TGCAGTGCTCTTGTAGCGGGGGGGGACCAAGAGACCCAGTACTTC. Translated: CSALVAGGDQETQYF.

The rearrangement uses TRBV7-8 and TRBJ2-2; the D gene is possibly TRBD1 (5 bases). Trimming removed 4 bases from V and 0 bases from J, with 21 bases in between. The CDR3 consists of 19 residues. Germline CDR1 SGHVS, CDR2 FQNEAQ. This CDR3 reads CASSSYRWGRVANTGELFF. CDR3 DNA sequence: TGTGCCAGCAGCTCCTATCGCTGGGGCAGGGTCGCGAACACCGGGGAGCTGTTTTTT.

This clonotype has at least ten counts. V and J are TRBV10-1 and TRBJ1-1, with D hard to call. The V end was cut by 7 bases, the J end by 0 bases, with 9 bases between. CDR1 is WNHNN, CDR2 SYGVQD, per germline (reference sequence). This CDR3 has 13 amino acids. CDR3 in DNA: TGCGCCAGCAAGGCGGGGATGAACACTGAAGCTTTCTTT. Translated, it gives CASKAGMNTEAFF.

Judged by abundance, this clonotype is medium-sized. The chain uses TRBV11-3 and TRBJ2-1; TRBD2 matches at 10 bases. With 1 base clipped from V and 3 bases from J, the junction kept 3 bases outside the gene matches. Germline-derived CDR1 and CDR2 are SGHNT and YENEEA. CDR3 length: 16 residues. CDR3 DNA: TGTGCCAGCAGCTTAGGTACTAGCGGGGTCTACAATGAGCAGTTCTTC. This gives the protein CASSLGTSGVYNEQFF.

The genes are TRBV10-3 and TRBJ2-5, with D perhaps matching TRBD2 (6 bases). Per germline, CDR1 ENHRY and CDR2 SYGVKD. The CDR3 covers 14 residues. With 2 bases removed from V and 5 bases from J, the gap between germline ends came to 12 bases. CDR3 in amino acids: CAISERGSGETQYF. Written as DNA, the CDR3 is TGTGCCATCAGTGAGAGGGGCAGCGGGGAGACCCAGTACTTC.

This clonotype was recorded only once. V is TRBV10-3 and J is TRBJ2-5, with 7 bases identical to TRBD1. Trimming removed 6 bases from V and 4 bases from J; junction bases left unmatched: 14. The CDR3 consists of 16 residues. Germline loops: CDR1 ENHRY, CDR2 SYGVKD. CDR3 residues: CAISSTVQGVAETQYF. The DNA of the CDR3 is TGTGCCATCAGCTCGACAGTTCAGGGGGTAGCAGAGACCCAGTACTTC.

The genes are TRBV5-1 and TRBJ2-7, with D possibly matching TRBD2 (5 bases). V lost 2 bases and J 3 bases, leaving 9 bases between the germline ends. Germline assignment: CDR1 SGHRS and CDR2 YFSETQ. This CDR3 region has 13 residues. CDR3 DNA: TGCGCCAGCAGCTTTACCGGGGACTACGAGCAGTACTTC. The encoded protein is CASSFTGDYEQYF.

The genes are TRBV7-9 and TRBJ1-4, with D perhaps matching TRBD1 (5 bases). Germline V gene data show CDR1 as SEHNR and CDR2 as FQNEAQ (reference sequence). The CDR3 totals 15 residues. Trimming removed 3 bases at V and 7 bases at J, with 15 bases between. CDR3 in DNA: TGTGCCAGCAGCTTCTCCCAGGAGAGGGGTGAAAAACTGTTTTTT. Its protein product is CASSFSQERGEKLFF.

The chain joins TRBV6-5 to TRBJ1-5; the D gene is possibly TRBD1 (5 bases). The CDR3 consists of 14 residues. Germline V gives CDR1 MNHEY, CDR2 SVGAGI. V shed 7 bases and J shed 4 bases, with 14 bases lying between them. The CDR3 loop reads CASNPAGRNQPQHF. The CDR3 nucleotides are TGTGCCAGCAACCCGGCAGGGAGGAATCAGCCCCAGCATTTT.

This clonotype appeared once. CDR3 residues: CASSPGGGVSYEQYF. CDR3 in DNA: TGTGCCAGCAGCCCGGGGGGGGGCGTCTCCTACGAGCAGTACTTC. V usage is TRBV7-2 and J usage is TRBJ2-7; TRBD2 matches at 8 bases. The CDR3 sequence is 15 residues long. V lost 5 bases, J lost 0 bases, and 6 bases stayed unmatched. Germline V gene lookup returns CDR1 SGHTA and CDR2 FQGNSA.

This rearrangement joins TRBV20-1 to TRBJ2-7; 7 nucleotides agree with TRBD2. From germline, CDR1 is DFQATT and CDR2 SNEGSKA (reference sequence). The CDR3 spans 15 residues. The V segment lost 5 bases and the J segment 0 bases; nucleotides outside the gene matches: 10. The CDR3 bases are TGCAGTGCTTACGCCTCGGGACTATGCTCCTACGAGCAGTACTTC. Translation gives CSAYASGLCSYEQYF.